The present T cell receptor beta chain was sequenced within a study of radiation and T cells in renal cell carcinoma. Turning to the study itself: Nephrectomy followed 15 Gy stereotactic body radiation by 4 weeks.

Concerning this clone: Its target is not known.

The table came from immunoSEQ multiplex PCR; TCRdb's copy has only in-frame clones and leaves some out. The sample records about 22,000 clones, roughly 80% being singletons. Indicated time point: baseline pretreatment blood. Treatment noted: 15 Gy SBRT to primary tumor, nephrectomy 4 weeks later. This renal cell carcinoma was of the clear cell type. Broader study findings: From baseline, blood top tumor clonotypes peaked at 2 weeks post-radiation. No pretreatment tumor biopsies were available for baseline clonotypes.

This TCR came from a man in his sixties with renal cell carcinoma. The material sequenced was blood, taken from a patient whose treatment included radiotherapy and nephrectomy.

This CDR3 reads CAVTGGNNYGYTF. DNA of the CDR3: TGTGCCGTCACAGGGGGCAATAACTATGGCTACACCTTC. The J gene is TRBJ1-2, the V gene TRBV19; TRBD1 aligns across 9 bases. The CDR3 extends over 13 amino acids. Germline assignment: CDR1 LNHDA and CDR2 SQIVND (reference sequence). With 11 bases clipped from V and 1 base from J, the junction kept 5 bases outside the gene matches.